These 6 T cell receptor beta chains came from one sample sequenced in a study of T-cell reconstitution after alpha-beta-depleted transplantation in children. A TCRbeta library incorporating unique molecular identifiers was prepared. TCRdb used MiXCR to reprocess the PCR reads, holding one entry per CDR3 protein. In the table there are 95,000 to 150,000 distinct CDR3 sequences, about 23% of which are singletons. The input for sequencing was PBMCs, mostly from graft donor cells, taken 180 days after TCRalphabeta/CD19-depleted stem cell transplant. Receptors were obtained from a male patient aged 2 to 10 who had a stem cell transplant for chronic granulomatous disease, so the T cells may come from the graft donor.

This clonotype has just a few counts. The CDR3 coding sequence is TGTGCCTCAGAGGGCAGGACCCTTTCTAATTCACCCCTCCACTTT. Protein sequence: CASEGRTLSNSPLHF. V and J are TRBV30 and TRBJ1-6, with unresolved D. V shed 7 bases and J shed 6 bases, with 19 bases lying between them. The CDR3 covers 15 residues. Germline assignment: CDR1 GTSNPN and CDR2 SVGIG (reference sequence).

This clonotype was counted a few times. An end of the junction differs from the germline gene, which may be a read error. V usage is TRBV12-3 or TRBV12-4 and J usage is TRBJ2-7; 9 bases fit TRBD2. The CDR3 runs to 14 residues. CDR3 loop: CASSLGLAFYEQYF. CDR3 nucleotides: TGTGCCAGCAGCTTAGGACTAGCGTTCTACGAGCAGTACTTC.

This clonotype appeared a few times. The chain is built from TRBV5-5 and TRBJ1-2; D is possibly TRBD1 (6 bases). The germline gives CDR1 SGHKS, CDR2 YYEKEE (reference sequence). The length of the CDR3 is 15 residues. Trimming shortened V by 4 bases and J by 4 bases, and 17 bases separated the two germline ends. The CDR3 is CASSPGLTGTYGYTF. The CDR3 coding sequence is TGTGCCAGCAGCCCCGGCTTGACAGGAACCTATGGCTACACCTTC.

J is TRBJ2-3 and V is TRBV5-6; 11 bases match TRBD2. The CDR3 totals 18 residues. V was clipped by 4 bases and J by 0 bases; unmatched bases: 10. The germline V gene has CDR1 SGHDT and CDR2 YYEEEE. CDR3 residues: CASSQGLAVRPSTDTQYF. The CDR3 DNA reads TGTGCCAGCAGCCAGGGACTAGCGGTTCGCCCTAGCACAGATACGCAGTATTTT.

The rearrangement uses TRBV12-3 or TRBV12-4 and TRBJ2-1; 10 bases map to TRBD2. CDR3 length: 14 residues. Trimming removed 6 bases from V and 3 bases from J; junction bases left unmatched: 2. In DNA form, the CDR3 reads TGTGCCAGCAGAGCGGGAGGGGGCTACAATGAGCAGTTCTTC. Translation gives CASRAGGGYNEQFF.

This clonotype was counted ten times or more. The J gene is TRBJ2-2, the V gene TRBV18; D is undetermined. V shed 2 bases and J shed 4 bases, with 14 bases lying between them. The germline V gene has CDR1 KGHSH and CDR2 LQKENI. The CDR3 sequence is 16 residues long. The chain's CDR3 is CASSPLQSPFTGELFF. For the CDR3, the DNA is TGTGCCAGCTCACCATTGCAAAGCCCTTTCACCGGGGAGCTGTTTTTT.